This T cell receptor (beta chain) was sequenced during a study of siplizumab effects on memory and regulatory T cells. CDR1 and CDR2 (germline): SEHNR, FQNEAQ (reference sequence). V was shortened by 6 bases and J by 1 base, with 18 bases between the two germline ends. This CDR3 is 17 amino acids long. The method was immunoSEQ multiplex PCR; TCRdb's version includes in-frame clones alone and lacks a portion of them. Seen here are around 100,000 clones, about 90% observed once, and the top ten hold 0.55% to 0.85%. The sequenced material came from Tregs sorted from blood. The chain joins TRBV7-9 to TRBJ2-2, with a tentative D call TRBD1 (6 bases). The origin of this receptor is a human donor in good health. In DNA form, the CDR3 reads TGTGCCAGCAGAGGACAGAGCCGGATTAGGAACACCGGGGAGCTGTTTTTT. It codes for CASRGQSRIRNTGELFF.